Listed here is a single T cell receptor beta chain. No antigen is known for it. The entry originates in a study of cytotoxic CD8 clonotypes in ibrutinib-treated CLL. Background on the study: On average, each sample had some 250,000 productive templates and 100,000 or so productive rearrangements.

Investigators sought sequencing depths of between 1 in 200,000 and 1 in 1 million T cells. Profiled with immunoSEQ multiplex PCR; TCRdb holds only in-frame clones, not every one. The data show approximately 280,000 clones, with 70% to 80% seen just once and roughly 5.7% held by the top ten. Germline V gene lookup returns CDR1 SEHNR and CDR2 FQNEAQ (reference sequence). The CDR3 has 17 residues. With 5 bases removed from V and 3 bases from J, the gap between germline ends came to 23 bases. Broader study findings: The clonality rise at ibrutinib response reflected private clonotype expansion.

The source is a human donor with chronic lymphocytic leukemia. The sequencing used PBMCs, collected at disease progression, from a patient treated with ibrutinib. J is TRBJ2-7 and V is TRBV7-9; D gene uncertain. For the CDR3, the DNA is TGTGCCAGCAGCCCAGTCCCTGCGGCGTGGGGTGACTACGAGCAGTACTTC. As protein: CASSPVPAAWGDYEQYF.